This T cell receptor (beta chain) comes out of a study of blood T cell repertoires in COVID-19. Turning to the study itself: Samples came from the United States, Italy and Spain, spanning acute and convalescent COVID-19.

This CDR3 comprises 16 residues. V lost 0 bases to trimming and J lost 4 bases; unmatched junction nucleotides: 5. In germline, CDR1 is LGHNA, CDR2 YNFKEQ. Per the original methods: How many nucleated cells were present was estimated from reference gene primer amplification. Sequenced by immunoSEQ multiplex PCR; TCRdb stores in-frame clones only, minus some. V, J and clone size are taken as reported in that table, and D and trimming were inferred from the DNA itself. Among tens of thousands of clones listed, around 92% were seen once. This clone was counted a single time. Sequenced input: peripheral blood. The chain has TRBV4-2 and TRBJ2-1, with 8 bases lining up with TRBD2. This TCR was recovered from a man aged 50 or older with active COVID-19. The CDR3 protein is CASSQEGTSGYNEQFF. CDR3 sequence (DNA): TGTGCCAGCAGCCAAGAAGGTACTAGCGGTTACAATGAGCAGTTCTTC.